Presented here are 16 T cell receptor beta chains from one specimen sequenced in a study of blood T cell repertoires in COVID-19. The assay was immunoSEQ multiplex PCR, and TCRdb's table has in-frame clones only and misses some. The top ten clones hold 7% to 9% of a sample with tens of thousands of clones, over 75% of them seen once. The sequenced material came from peripheral blood. These receptors originate from a human donor with acute or convalescent COVID-19. The donor label of this sample is uncertain.

The chain recombines TRBV23-1 with TRBJ2-5; TRBD1 agrees at 9 bases. TRBV23-1 is reported as an ORF; its role is uncertain. With 2 bases clipped from V and 4 bases from J, the junction kept 5 bases outside the gene matches. The CDR3 totals 15 residues. The CDR3 loop reads CASSQKTGGRETQYF. The DNA for the CDR3 is TGCGCCAGCAGTCAAAAAACAGGGGGCCGAGAGACCCAGTACTTC.

The chain combines TRBV7-8 with TRBJ1-6; possible D gene TRBD1, 5 bases. There are 17 residues in the CDR3. Per the germline V gene, CDR1 is SGHVS and CDR2 is FQNEAQ. Trimming stripped 5 bases from V and 7 bases from J, with 21 bases between. The CDR3 sequence is CASSDDPLGGRNSPLHF. The CDR3 nucleotides read TGTGCCAGCAGCGATGATCCTTTGGGGGGTCGAAATTCACCCCTCCACTTT.

V usage is TRBV5-1 and J usage is TRBJ2-3, with D possibly TRBD1 on 7 matching bases. The germline CDR1 and CDR2 sequences are SGHRS and YFSETQ. CDR3 length: 16 residues. Trimming took 4 bases from V and 1 from J, leaving 16 bases between them. CDR3 protein: CASSARQGGGTDTQYF. The CDR3, as DNA: TGCGCCAGCAGCGCGAGACAGGGCGGGGGCACAGATACGCAGTATTTT. Based on the CDR3 plus reference TRBV5-1 and TRBJ2-3, the full variable domain is KAGVTQTPRYLIKTRGQQVTLSCSPISGHRSVSWYQQTPGQGLQFLFEYFSETQRNKGNFPGRFSGRQFSNSRSEMNVSTLELGDSALYLCASSARQGGGTDTQYFGPGTRLTVL.

The J gene is TRBJ2-4, the V gene TRBV27; 8 bases are shared with TRBD2. Germline CDR1 MNHEY, CDR2 SMNVEV (reference sequence). V dropped 11 bases and J dropped 0; count of bases not matched to a gene: 0. This CDR3 is 12 amino acids long. The CDR3 sequence: CAAGGAKNIQYF. CDR3 in DNA: TGTGCCGCGGGGGGAGCCAAAAACATTCAGTACTTC.

The chain joins TRBV4-2 to TRBJ1-3; D call uncertain. The CDR3 has 15 residues. V shed 1 base and J shed 0 bases, with 7 bases lying between them. The germline gives CDR1 LGHNA, CDR2 YNFKEQ. CDR3 in DNA: TGTGCCAGCAGCCAAGTGAGAAGCTCTGGAAACACCATATATTTT. Amino acid sequence: CASSQVRSSGNTIYF.

The V and J genes are TRBV5-1 and TRBJ2-7; tentatively, D is TRBD1 (5 bases). V shed 4 bases and J shed 1 base, with 9 bases lying between them. There are 13 residues in the CDR3. CDR1 and CDR2 (germline): SGHRS, YFSETQ. CDR3 sequence reads: CASSTDSSYEQYF. CDR3 in DNA: TGCGCCAGCAGCACCGACAGTTCCTACGAGCAGTACTTC. The variable domain in full, completed from reference TRBV5-1 and TRBJ2-7, reads KAGVTQTPRYLIKTRGQQVTLSCSPISGHRSVSWYQQTPGQGLQFLFEYFSETQRNKGNFPGRFSGRQFSNSRSEMNVSTLELGDSALYLCASSTDSSYEQYFGPGTRLTVT.

V and J are TRBV5-1 and TRBJ2-1; tentative D call: TRBD2 (7 bases). This CDR3 is 15 amino acids long. The germline gives CDR1 SGHRS, CDR2 YFSETQ. V was clipped by 4 bases and J by 6 bases, with 17 bases between them. CDR3 sequence (DNA): TGCGCCAGCAGCCCGGCCGGGGGGCGCATCAATGAGCAGTTCTTC. Protein: CASSPAGGRINEQFF. Variable domain in full (rest from reference TRBV5-1 and TRBJ2-1): KAGVTQTPRYLIKTRGQQVTLSCSPISGHRSVSWYQQTPGQGLQFLFEYFSETQRNKGNFPGRFSGRQFSNSRSEMNVSTLELGDSALYLCASSPAGGRINEQFFGPGTRLTVL.

This chain connects TRBV7-9 to TRBJ2-3; 10 nucleotides match TRBD1. The V gene's germline CDR1 is SEHNR and CDR2 FQNEAQ (reference sequence). After removal of 7 bases from V and 3 bases from J, the junction contained 4 bases not matched to a gene. The CDR3 consists of 14 residues. The CDR3 sequence is CASTLGQGTDTQYF. CDR3 DNA: TGTGCCAGCACCTTGGGACAGGGGACAGATACGCAGTATTTT.

This clone has only a few counts. This chain links TRBV28 with TRBJ2-5; weak D call: TRBD1 (6 bases). V lost 7 bases to trimming and J lost 3 bases, with 12 bases between them. Germline V gives CDR1 MDHEN, CDR2 SYDVKM. The CDR3 extends over 13 amino acids. This CDR3 is CASTPGVEETQYF. The CDR3 DNA follows: TGTGCCAGCACCCCAGGGGTGGAAGAGACCCAGTACTTC.

This clone was seen a single time. The V and J genes are TRBV6-6 and TRBJ1-3; D remains unclear. The CDR3 sequence is 15 residues long. Germline V gene data show CDR1 as MNHNY and CDR2 as SVGAGI (reference sequence). Trimming removed 6 bases from V and 0 bases from J, with 12 bases in between. CDR3 nucleotide sequence: TGTGCCAGCAGCACTTCCGTGAGCTCTGGAAACACCATATATTTT. Translated, it gives CASSTSVSSGNTIYF.

This chain connects TRBV19 to TRBJ2-7, with 11 nucleotides matching TRBD1. This CDR3 is 14 amino acids long. Germline values: CDR1 LNHDA, CDR2 SQIVND (reference sequence). Germline trimming cut 7 bases from V and 7 bases from J; bases unmatched to any gene: 9. The CDR3 protein is CASTAGQGAGEQYF. CDR3 sequence (DNA): TGTGCCAGTACAGCCGGACAGGGGGCCGGGGAGCAGTACTTC. The variable domain in full, completed from reference TRBV19 and TRBJ2-7, reads DGGITQSPKYLFRKEGQNVTLSCEQNLNHDAMYWYRQDPGQGLRLIYYSQIVNDFQKGDIAEGYSVSREKKESFPLTVTSAQKNPTAFYLCASTAGQGAGEQYFGPGTRLTVT.

The chain carries TRBV19 and TRBJ2-6, with no clear D. There are 17 residues in the CDR3. CDR1 and CDR2 from the germline V gene are LNHDA and SQIVND (reference sequence). V lost 5 bases to trimming and J lost 0 bases, with 14 bases between them. The CDR3 DNA follows: TGTGCCAGTAGTGTCGCAGGTCCCCTCTCTGGGGCCAACGTCCTGACTTTC. Amino acids: CASSVAGPLSGANVLTF.

The rearrangement joins TRBV10-3 to TRBJ1-1; no clear D gene. The CDR3 has 12 amino acids. V gave up 1 base and J gave up 4 bases, with 4 bases separating them. Germline-derived CDR1 and CDR2 are ENHRY and SYGVKD. The DNA for the CDR3 is TGTGCCATCAGTGAGTGGGCCACTGAAGCTTTCTTT. Translation: CAISEWATEAFF.

The chain uses TRBV19 and TRBJ1-1, with no clear D. The V end lost 5 bases, the J end lost 6 bases, and 10 bases lay between the germline ends. CDR3 size: 12 residues. Germline lookup yields CDR1 LNHDA and CDR2 SQIVND (reference sequence). The CDR3 loop is CASSWLRSEAFF. CDR3 bases: TGTGCCAGTAGTTGGTTGCGGTCTGAAGCTTTCTTT.

The chain carries TRBV19 and TRBJ2-7, with 7 bases lining up with TRBD1. This CDR3 has 17 amino acids. From germline, CDR1 is LNHDA and CDR2 SQIVND (reference sequence). J lost 3 bases, V lost 7 bases, and 18 bases had no gene match. The CDR3 region has the DNA TGTGCCAGTACCAAGGGGTCACAGGGGAAAAGAAGCTACGAGCAGTACTTC. Its translation is CASTKGSQGKRSYEQYF.

The chain has TRBV3-1 (or the pseudogene TRBV3-2) and TRBJ1-3; D gene uncertain. Trimming stripped 1 base from V and 7 bases from J, with 23 bases between. Germline lookup yields CDR1 LGHDT and CDR2 YNNKEL (reference sequence). The CDR3 totals 18 residues. The CDR3 reads CASSQVSGLAGGENTIYF. CDR3 nucleotides: TGTGCCAGCAGCCAAGTTAGTGGCTTGGCAGGTGGTGAGAACACCATATATTTT.